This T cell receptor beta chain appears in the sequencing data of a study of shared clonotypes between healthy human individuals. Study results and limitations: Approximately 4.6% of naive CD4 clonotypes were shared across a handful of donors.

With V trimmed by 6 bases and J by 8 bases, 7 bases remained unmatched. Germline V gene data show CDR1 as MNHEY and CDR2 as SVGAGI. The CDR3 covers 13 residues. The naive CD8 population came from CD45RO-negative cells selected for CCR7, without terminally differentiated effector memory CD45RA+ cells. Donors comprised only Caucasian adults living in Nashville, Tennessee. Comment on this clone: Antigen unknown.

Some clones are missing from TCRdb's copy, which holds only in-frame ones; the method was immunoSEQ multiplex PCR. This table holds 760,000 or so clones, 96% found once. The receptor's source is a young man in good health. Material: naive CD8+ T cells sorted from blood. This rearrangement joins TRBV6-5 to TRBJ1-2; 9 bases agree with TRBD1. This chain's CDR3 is CASSPDRGGGYTF. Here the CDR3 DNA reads TGTGCCAGCAGCCCAGACAGGGGGGGCGGCTACACCTTC.